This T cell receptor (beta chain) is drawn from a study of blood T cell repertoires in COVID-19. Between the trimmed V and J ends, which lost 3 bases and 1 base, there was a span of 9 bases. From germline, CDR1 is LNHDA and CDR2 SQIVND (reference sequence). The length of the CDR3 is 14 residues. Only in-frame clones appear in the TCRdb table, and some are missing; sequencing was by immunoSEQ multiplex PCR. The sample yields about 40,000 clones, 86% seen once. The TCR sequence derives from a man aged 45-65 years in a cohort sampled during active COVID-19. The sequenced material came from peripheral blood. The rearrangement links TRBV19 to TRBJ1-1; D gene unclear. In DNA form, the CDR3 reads TGTGCCAGTAGTATTGATGAGGGGAACACTGAAGCTTTCTTT. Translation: CASSIDEGNTEAFF.